The next 20 T cell receptor beta chains were all read from a single sample in a study of blood T cells in healthy people across ages. A J-beta primer mix and a sample-barcoded 5' primer were used in a second PCR of about 7 to 12 cycles. TCRdb processed the 5' RACE reads anew with MiXCR; each CDR3 protein has one entry. The repertoire holds approximately 1.5 million distinct CDR3 sequences, with approximately 43% as singletons. The sequencing input was blood. The receptors originated from a woman aged 18-35 years in good health.

The sample holds a few counts of this clonotype. V and J are TRBV4-2 and TRBJ2-7, with 9 bases matching TRBD2. The CDR3 length is 16 residues. V shed 0 bases and J 2 bases; nucleotides not matched to a gene: 5. In germline, CDR1 is LGHNA, CDR2 YNFKEQ. Written as DNA, the CDR3 is TGTGCCAGCAGCCAAGATAGTCCTAGCGGGGCCTACGAGCAGTACTTC. Protein product: CASSQDSPSGAYEQYF.

The chain couples TRBV6-6 to TRBJ1-2, with no clear D. Germline V lookup: CDR1 MNHNY, CDR2 SVGAGI (reference sequence). The CDR3 has 14 residues. V gave up 6 bases and J gave up 5 bases, with 16 bases separating them. CDR3 sequence reads: CASSPGGKIYGYTF. CDR3 coding DNA: TGTGCCAGCAGCCCCGGCGGGAAGATATATGGCTACACCTTC.

The CDR3 nucleotides read TGTGCCATCAGTGAGTCGGGGACAGGACCCTACGAGCAGTACTTC. This codes for CAISESGTGPYEQYF. V gene TRBV10-3 combines with J gene TRBJ2-5; 8 nucleotides line up with TRBD1. The tail of the sequence fits TRBJ2-7 better, so the J call may be wrong. CDR1 ENHRY and CDR2 SYGVKD come from the germline V gene. The CDR3 contains 15 residues.

This clonotype turned up a few times. The rearrangement joins TRBV4-3 to TRBJ2-1; tentative D call: TRBD1 (6 bases). V lost 4 bases to trimming and J lost 4 bases, with 20 bases between them. The germline V gene encodes CDR1 LGHNA and CDR2 YSLEER. The CDR3 is 17 amino acids. CDR3: CASSLAGGLASYNEQFF. The CDR3 DNA reads TGCGCCAGCAGCCTTGCTGGGGGCCTTGCATCTTACAATGAGCAGTTCTTC.

The V gene is TRBV20-1, the J gene TRBJ1-5; unclear D gene. The CDR3 loop spans 14 amino acids. The V end lost 3 bases, the J end lost 0 bases, and 9 bases lay between the germline ends. Germline CDR1 and CDR2: DFQATT and SNEGSKA (reference sequence). CDR3 nucleotides: TGCAGTGCTAGGACGGTCAGTAGCAATCAGCCCCAGCATTTT. It codes for CSARTVSSNQPQHF.

This clonotype was counted between two and nine times. V gene TRBV7-2 combines with J gene TRBJ2-1; D is perhaps TRBD2 (7 bases). V dropped 5 bases and J dropped 4 bases, with 18 bases sitting between them. Germline V gene lookup returns CDR1 SGHTA and CDR2 FQGNSA. The CDR3 is made up of 16 amino acids. The DNA of the CDR3 is TGTGCCAGCAGCGGGAGGTGGGGGGGGCGTTACAATGAGCAGTTCTTC. Translated, it gives CASSGRWGGRYNEQFF.

This clonotype was found once. This rearrangement joins TRBV4-3 to TRBJ2-2; D is perhaps TRBD1 (5 bases). Germline values: CDR1 LGHNA, CDR2 YSLEER. V lost 2 bases to trimming and J lost 7 bases, with 17 bases between them. This CDR3 region has 16 residues. Written as DNA, the CDR3 is TGCGCCAGCAGCCAACTTGTTGGGGCCGCCGTCGGGGAGCTGTTTTTT. Its protein product is CASSQLVGAAVGELFF.

The rearrangement links TRBV20-1 to TRBJ1-2; tentative D call: TRBD1 (6 bases). This CDR3 region has 12 residues. Trimming stripped 3 bases from V and 8 bases from J, with 13 bases between. CDR1 DFQATT and CDR2 SNEGSKA come from the germline V gene (reference sequence). The CDR3 sequence is CSASYGQPGYTF. The CDR3 DNA follows: TGCAGTGCTAGTTACGGACAGCCAGGCTACACCTTC.

The table lists this clonotype with many counts. The chain couples TRBV7-3 to TRBJ2-3, with a tentative D call TRBD2 (6 bases). V gave up 2 bases and J gave up 4 bases, with 10 bases separating them. This CDR3 is 14 amino acids long. The germline V gene has CDR1 SGHTA and CDR2 FQGTGA. The CDR3 DNA is TGTGCCAGCAGCTTACTCGGGAGCGCAGATACGCAGTATTTT. Residues: CASSLLGSADTQYF.

This clonotype appeared a few times. The rearrangement joins TRBV4-1 to TRBJ2-2; 11 bases agree with TRBD2. The CDR3 contains 17 residues. Germline lookup yields CDR1 MGHRA and CDR2 YSYEKL. V shed 6 bases and J 2 bases; nucleotides not matched to a gene: 8. The CDR3 DNA reads TGCGCCAGCAGACCCGGGACTAGCGGAGGAAACACCGGGGAGCTGTTTTTT. Translating it yields CASRPGTSGGNTGELFF.

Only a few counts were recorded for this clonotype. The rearrangement uses TRBV15 and TRBJ2-4, with 8 bases fitting TRBD1. CDR1 and CDR2 from the germline V gene are LNHNV and YYDKDF (reference sequence). V lost 3 bases and J lost 15; bases outside the gene matches: 7. The CDR3 is 12 amino acids. The CDR3 spells CATSRDRDRVYF. In DNA form, the CDR3 reads TGTGCCACCAGCAGGGACAGGGATAGGGTGTACTTC.

The chain carries TRBV6-2 or TRBV6-3 and TRBJ2-7; TRBD2 agrees at 11 bases. Per germline, CDR1 MNHEY and CDR2 SVGEGT. The CDR3 is 15 amino acids. V dropped 4 bases and J dropped 2; count of bases not matched to a gene: 4. For the CDR3, the DNA is TGTGCCAGCAGTTCCCCGGGACTAGCGGCCTACGAGCAGTACTTC. It specifies CASSSPGLAAYEQYF.

This clonotype showed up many times. This chain connects TRBV27 to TRBJ2-3; TRBD1 or TRBD2 may be the D gene (5 bases each). CDR1 is MNHEY and CDR2 is SMNVEV in the germline V gene (reference sequence). This CDR3 has 13 amino acids. Trimming shortened V by 5 bases and J by 4 bases, and 10 bases separated the two germline ends. As DNA, the CDR3 is TGTGCCAGCAGTGCCATGGGGGCAGATACGCAGTATTTT. Its protein product is CASSAMGADTQYF.

This chain connects TRBV7-2 to TRBJ2-4; 8 bases are a match to TRBD2. Gene TRBJ2-5 matches the end of the DNA better, so the J call may be wrong. The CDR3 length is 15 residues. Germline lookup yields CDR1 SGHTA and CDR2 FQGNSA. For the CDR3, the DNA is TGTGCCAGCAGCTTGTATACTAGCGGCCAAGAGACCCAGTACTTC. Its translation: CASSLYTSGQETQYF.

About this clonotype: A read error may account for a junction end that differs from germline. The chain carries TRBV5-1 and TRBJ2-1, with 7 bases identical to TRBD2. Per germline, CDR1 SGHRS and CDR2 YFSETQ. The CDR3 totals 18 residues. In nucleotides, the CDR3 is TGCGCCAGCAACTTGGTGTCCTTTCCGGGAGGCGCCTACAATGAGCAGTTCTTC. Residues: CASNLVSFPGGAYNEQFF. Drawing the rest from reference TRBV5-1 and TRBJ2-1, the complete variable domain is KAGVTQTPRYLIKTRGQQVTLSCSPISGHRSVSWYQQTPGQGLQFLFEYFSETQRNKGNFPGRFSGRQFSNSRSEMNVSTLELGDSALYLCASNLVSFPGGAYNEQFFGPGTRLTVL.

This clonotype was detected a few times. The chain joins TRBV27 to TRBJ2-5; 8 bases agree with TRBD2. Germline V gene sequence: CDR1 MNHEY, CDR2 SMNVEV (reference sequence). The CDR3 totals 16 residues. The J segment lost 3 bases and the V segment lost 2 bases, leaving 8 bases of the junction unmatched. This chain's CDR3 is CASSLLGLGDKETQYF. The DNA of the CDR3 is TGTGCCAGCAGTTTACTGGGACTAGGAGATAAAGAGACCCAGTACTTC.

V usage is TRBV20-1 and J usage is TRBJ2-3; 12 nucleotides line up with TRBD1. Germline V gene sequence: CDR1 DFQATT, CDR2 SNEGSKA (reference sequence). V dropped 3 bases and J dropped 4; count of bases not matched to a gene: 5. The CDR3 has 15 residues. The CDR3 region is CSASFGTGGPDTQYF. Here the CDR3 DNA reads TGCAGTGCTAGTTTCGGGACAGGGGGCCCAGATACGCAGTATTTT.

This chain uses TRBV20-1 with TRBJ2-5, with 7 nucleotides matching TRBD2. The CDR3 runs to 14 residues. V lost 3 bases to trimming and J lost 2 bases; unmatched junction nucleotides: 6. Germline loops: CDR1 DFQATT, CDR2 SNEGSKA (reference sequence). CDR3 protein: CSASPPSGQETQYF. The CDR3 coding sequence is TGCAGTGCTAGCCCCCCTAGCGGACAAGAGACCCAGTACTTC.

This clonotype was observed a handful of times. This sequence joins TRBV7-6 and TRBJ2-3; D is tentatively TRBD1 or TRBD2 (5 bases each). Germline CDR1 is SGHVS and CDR2 is FNYEAQ. This CDR3 is built from 18 residues. The V end lost 6 bases, the J end lost 1 base, and 23 bases lay between the germline ends. CDR3 coding DNA: TGTGCCAGCAGTCCCTCCGGGACCACCCCATTCCGCACAGATACGCAGTATTTT. The encoded protein is CASSPSGTTPFRTDTQYF. Full variable domain (remainder filled in from reference TRBV7-6 and TRBJ2-3): GAGVSQSPRYKVTKRGQDVALRCDPISGHVSLYWYRQALGQGPEFLTYFNYEAQQDKSGLPNDRFSAERPEGSISTLTIQRTEQRDSAMYRCASSPSGTTPFRTDTQYFGPGTRLTVL.

The gene calls are TRBV6-2 or TRBV6-3 and TRBJ2-7, with 10 bases aligning to TRBD2. Trimming at V came to 0 bases and at J to 0 bases, leaving 17 bases not matched to a gene. The CDR3 runs 21 residues. The germline gives CDR1 MNHEY, CDR2 SVGEGT. The CDR3 coding sequence is TGTGCCAGCAGTTACTCGAGAAGGTTTGAGCGGGAGGGCCTCGGCTCCTACGAGCAGTACTTC. Protein: CASSYSRRFEREGLGSYEQYF.